What follows are 8 T cell receptor beta chains derived from one specimen sequenced in a study of breast tumors, draining lymph nodes, adjacent tissues. In TCRdb, the multiplex PCR reads were re-called with MiXCR into one record per CDR3 protein. Among about 130,000 distinct CDR3 sequences, 21% were seen once, and the ten largest hold 2.2%. Samples came from axillary lymph nodes draining the breast cancer. The sequenced sample was axillary lymph node tissue. The receptors stem from a female donor with breast cancer. Some clones in this sample may be carry-over from other donors' samples.

Ten or more counts support this clonotype. The V call is TRBV7-2, the J call TRBJ2-3, with D possibly matching TRBD2 (10 bases). CDR3 length equals 17 residues. V lost 5 bases and J 11 bases, leaving 29 bases between the germline ends. Germline V gives CDR1 SGHTA, CDR2 FQGNSA. The CDR3 region has the DNA TGTGCCAGCAGCCTCGCATCGGGGGACAGGGCTAGCGGGAGGCAGTATTTT. It specifies CASSLASGDRASGRQYF.

Turning to this clonotype: This may come from a read error, since a much larger clone is one base off. The genes are TRBV20-1 and TRBJ2-2; weak D call: TRBD2 (5 bases). The CDR3 is 13 residues long. Trimming left V 7 bases short and J 3 bases short, with 12 bases between. Germline CDR1 and CDR2: DFQATT and SNEGSKA (reference sequence). CDR3 region: CSVQRKDTGELFF. CDR3 nucleotide sequence: TGCAGTGTTCAGCGGAAGGACACCGGGGAGCTGTTTTTT.

Concerning this clonotype: This may be a read error: a much more frequent sequence differs by one nucleotide. The chain has TRBV3-1 and TRBJ2-1; 11 bases match TRBD1. This CDR3 has 14 amino acids. CDR1 and CDR2 from the germline V gene are LGHDT and YNNKEL (reference sequence). DNA for the CDR3: TGTGCCAGCAGCCAAGGGACAGGGGGCAATGCGCAGTTCTTC. Translated: CASSQGTGGNAQFF.

This clonotype was picked up a small number of times. One junction end does not reproduce the germline sequence, and a read error may be involved. The chain combines TRBV18 with TRBJ1-3; 9 bases align to TRBD1. Per the germline V gene, CDR1 is KGHSH and CDR2 is LQKENI. The CDR3 consists of 16 residues. The CDR3 is CASTSGTGRSGNTTYF. CDR3 nucleotide sequence: TGTGCCAGCACCTCTGGGACAGGGCGCTCTGGAAACACCACATATTTT.

The V and J genes are TRBV14 and TRBJ2-2, with TRBD1 identical over 9 bases. Unmatched junction bases numbered 7, after V lost 3 bases and J lost 5 bases. CDR3 length: 16 residues. Germline assignment: CDR1 SGHDN and CDR2 FVKESK. CDR3: CASSQRTGGATGELFF. The CDR3 region has the DNA TGTGCCAGCAGCCAGAGAACAGGGGGCGCGACCGGGGAGCTGTTTTTT.

This clonotype was found many times. V usage is TRBV20-1 and J usage is TRBJ1-6; 8 nucleotides match TRBD1. CDR1 is DFQATT, CDR2 SNEGSKA, per germline (reference sequence). J was trimmed by 9 bases and V by 1 base; bases with no gene match: 5. The CDR3 extends over 14 amino acids. The CDR3 coding sequence is TGCAGTGCTAGAGTTCACAGGGGGACTTCACCCCTCCACTTT. It codes for CSARVHRGTSPLHF.

There are many counts of this clonotype. J is TRBJ1-3 and V is TRBV7-8; D possibly corresponds to TRBD1 (6 bases). Per germline, CDR1 SGHVS and CDR2 FQNEAQ. The CDR3 is 16 residues long. The V gene lost 0 bases and the J gene lost 4 bases, with 13 bases spanning the gap. CDR3 loop: CASSLADSLAGNTIYF. CDR3 DNA sequence: TGTGCCAGCAGCTTAGCGGACAGCTTAGCGGGAAACACCATATATTTT.

This clonotype was picked up a small number of times. V usage is TRBV28 and J usage is TRBJ2-3; no clear D. The CDR3 runs 15 residues. The germline V gene encodes CDR1 MDHEN and CDR2 SYDVKM. V gave up 3 bases and J gave up 1 base, with 11 bases separating them. The CDR3 nucleotides read TGTGCCAGCAGTTTCGGCGACGGAGGCACAGATACGCAGTATTTT. Its translation is CASSFGDGGTDTQYF.